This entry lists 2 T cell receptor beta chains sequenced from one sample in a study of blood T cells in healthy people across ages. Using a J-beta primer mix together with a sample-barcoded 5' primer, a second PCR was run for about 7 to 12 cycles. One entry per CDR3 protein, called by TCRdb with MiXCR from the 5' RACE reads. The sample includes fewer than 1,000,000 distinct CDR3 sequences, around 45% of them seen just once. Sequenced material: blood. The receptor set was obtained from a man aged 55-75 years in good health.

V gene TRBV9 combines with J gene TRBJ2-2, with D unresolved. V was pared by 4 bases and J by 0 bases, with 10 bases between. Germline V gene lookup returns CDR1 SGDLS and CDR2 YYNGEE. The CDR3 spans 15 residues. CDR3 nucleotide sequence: TGTGCCAGCAGCCTAGTGGGAACGAACACCGGGGAGCTGTTTTTT. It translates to CASSLVGTNTGELFF.

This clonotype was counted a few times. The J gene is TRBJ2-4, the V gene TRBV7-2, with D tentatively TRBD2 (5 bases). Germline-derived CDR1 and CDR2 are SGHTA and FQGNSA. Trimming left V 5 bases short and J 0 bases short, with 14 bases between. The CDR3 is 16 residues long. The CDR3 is CASSPRLGEAKNIQYF. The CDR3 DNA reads TGTGCCAGCAGCCCTAGGCTCGGGGAAGCCAAAAACATTCAGTACTTC.